Shown below are 24 T cell receptor beta chains from a single sample sequenced in a study of T-cell reconstitution after alpha-beta-depleted transplantation in children. During its preparation, the TCRbeta library received unique molecular identifiers. TCRdb reprocessed the PCR reads via MiXCR and lists one record per CDR3 protein. The data show about 420,000 distinct CDR3 sequences, with about a sixth seen just once and roughly 29% held by the top ten. Sequencing was performed on PBMCs, mostly from graft donor cells, taken 360 days after TCRalphabeta/CD19-depleted stem cell transplant. These receptors were taken from a boy younger than two who had a stem cell transplant for Wiskott-Aldrich syndrome, so the T cells may come from the graft donor.

This clonotype was observed many times. The chain combines TRBV4-2 with TRBJ1-4, with a weak D call TRBD1 (5 bases). The V and J ends lost 1 base and 7 bases respectively, with 13 bases between them. CDR1 and CDR2 from the germline V gene are LGHNA and YNFKEQ. This CDR3 is built from 15 residues. The chain's CDR3 is CASSQGGKGGEKLFF. The CDR3 DNA sequence: TGTGCCAGCAGCCAAGGGGGGAAAGGTGGTGAAAAACTGTTTTTT.

The rearrangement links TRBV15 to TRBJ2-3; 7 bases align to TRBD1. The CDR3 is 17 residues long. J was trimmed by 4 bases and V by 4 bases; bases with no gene match: 14. Looked up from germline, CDR1 is LNHNV and CDR2 is YYDKDF (reference sequence). The CDR3 loop reads CATSNYPDRPRADTQYF. CDR3 DNA sequence: TGTGCCACCAGCAATTACCCGGACAGGCCGCGGGCAGATACGCAGTATTTT. The full variable domain, in which reference TRBV15 and TRBJ2-3 provide the parts outside the CDR3, is DAMVIQNPRYQVTQFGKPVTLSCSQTLNHNVMYWYQQKSSQAPKLLFHYYDKDFNNEADTPDNFQSRRPNTSFCFLDIRSPGLGDTAMYLCATSNYPDRPRADTQYFGPGTRLTVL.

The chain links TRBV15 to TRBJ2-3, with D unclear. Trimming took off 8 bases at V and 2 bases at J, with 14 bases between the two ends. The CDR3 is 14 residues long. Germline loops: CDR1 LNHNV, CDR2 YYDKDF (reference sequence). The chain's CDR3 is CATSRPIITDTQYF. For the CDR3, the DNA is TGTGCCACCTCAAGACCGATCATCACAGATACGCAGTATTTT. Full variable domain (rest looked up from reference TRBV15 and TRBJ2-3): DAMVIQNPRYQVTQFGKPVTLSCSQTLNHNVMYWYQQKSSQAPKLLFHYYDKDFNNEADTPDNFQSRRPNTSFCFLDIRSPGLGDTAMYLCATSRPIITDTQYFGPGTRLTVL.

V gene TRBV5-1 combines with J gene TRBJ2-2, with D possibly being TRBD2 (5 bases). Germline V gene sequence: CDR1 SGHRS, CDR2 YFSETQ. V was shortened by 4 bases and J by 7 bases, with 17 bases between the two germline ends. The CDR3 is 15 residues long. CDR3 residues: CASSPRDPRGGELFF. In DNA form, the CDR3 reads TGCGCCAGCAGCCCCCGGGATCCTCGCGGCGGGGAGCTGTTTTTT.

This clonotype came up a few times. The chain combines TRBV5-6 with TRBJ2-1; D call uncertain. The CDR3 has 14 residues. Germline V gene lookup returns CDR1 SGHDT and CDR2 YYEEEE. Trimming took off 0 bases at V and 4 bases at J, with 8 bases between the two ends. The CDR3: CASSLAAAYNEQFF. CDR3 in DNA: TGTGCCAGCAGCTTGGCCGCGGCTTACAATGAGCAGTTCTTC.

This clonotype was recorded a few times. J is TRBJ2-2 and V is TRBV5-1; no reliable D call. Trimming left V 4 bases short and J 3 bases short, with 19 bases between. The CDR3 consists of 17 residues. Germline loops: CDR1 SGHRS, CDR2 YFSETQ. The CDR3 nucleotides are TGCGCCAGCAGCCTAAACCCCCCCAAACCTGACACCGGGGAGCTGTTTTTT. Translating it yields CASSLNPPKPDTGELFF.

The V and J genes are TRBV12-3 or TRBV12-4 and TRBJ1-2, with D maybe TRBD1 (5 bases). The V and J ends lost 3 bases and 8 bases respectively, with 10 bases between them. CDR3 length equals 12 residues. CDR3 coding DNA: TGTGCCAGCAGTTTGGGCAGGGTAGGCTACACCTTC. Translating it yields CASSLGRVGYTF.

This clonotype has just a few counts. This chain uses TRBV12-3 or TRBV12-4 with TRBJ2-1, with 9 positions matching TRBD2. Germline trimming cut 6 bases from V and 6 bases from J; bases unmatched to any gene: 15. CDR3 length: 17 amino acids. The CDR3 DNA reads as TGTGCCAGCAGCCGTGATCTAGCGGGGAGTGACCCCAATGAGCAGTTCTTC. Amino acids: CASSRDLAGSDPNEQFF.

This clonotype has only a few counts. The rearrangement joins TRBV7-8 to TRBJ1-1; D not resolved. V was clipped by 2 bases and J by 0 bases, with 4 bases between them. CDR1 SGHVS and CDR2 FQNEAQ come from the germline V gene. The CDR3 totals 13 residues. The CDR3 loop reads CASSLFLNTEAFF. The CDR3 nucleotides read TGTGCCAGCAGCTTATTTCTGAACACTGAAGCTTTCTTT.

The table lists this clonotype with a few counts. The gene calls are TRBV4-1 and TRBJ2-5; no firm D call. Germline values: CDR1 MGHRA, CDR2 YSYEKL. V dropped 0 bases and J dropped 3 bases, with 11 bases sitting between them. The CDR3 contains 15 residues. The CDR3 sequence is CASSQERRPEETQYF. The CDR3 DNA sequence: TGCGCCAGCAGCCAAGAAAGACGGCCGGAAGAGACCCAGTACTTC.

The V gene is TRBV7-2, the J gene TRBJ1-2; D ambiguous. The CDR3 loop spans 14 amino acids. Trimming took 1 base from V and 4 from J, leaving 10 bases between them. Germline CDR1 and CDR2: SGHTA and FQGNSA. The CDR3 loop reads CASSLGLRTYGYTF. CDR3 nucleotide sequence: TGTGCCAGCAGCTTAGGCCTTCGCACCTATGGCTACACCTTC.

This chain links TRBV10-3 with TRBJ2-7; 8 nucleotides line up with TRBD1. With V trimmed by 5 bases and J by 3 bases, 6 bases remained unmatched. Germline assignment: CDR1 ENHRY and CDR2 SYGVKD. This CDR3 is built from 14 residues. CDR3 DNA sequence: TGTGCCATCAGTTCTTGGGACAGGTTCTACGAGCAGTACTTC. This gives the protein CAISSWDRFYEQYF.

This clonotype was detected a few times. The rearrangement joins TRBV11-3 to TRBJ2-1, with D perhaps matching TRBD1 (7 bases). The CDR3 extends over 15 amino acids. Trimming stripped 5 bases from V and 7 bases from J, with 18 bases between. Germline-derived CDR1 and CDR2 are SGHNT and YENEEA. The CDR3 protein is CASSPRGWGRNEQFF. The CDR3 DNA is TGTGCCAGCAGCCCCAGGGGGTGGGGGAGGAATGAGCAGTTCTTC.

This clonotype occurred once. This chain connects TRBV5-1 to TRBJ1-5, with D possibly being TRBD1 (6 bases). Between the trimmed V and J ends, which lost 4 bases and 4 bases, there was a span of 15 bases. The germline V gene has CDR1 SGHRS and CDR2 YFSETQ. The CDR3 consists of 15 residues. The CDR3 is CASSPEGGSNQPQHF. Written as DNA, the CDR3 is TGCGCCAGCAGCCCGGAGGGGGGGTCGAATCAGCCCCAGCATTTT.

This sequence joins TRBV7-7 and TRBJ2-3; 7 nucleotides agree with TRBD1. The CDR3 consists of 14 residues. V gave up 1 base and J gave up 6 bases; unmatched junction bases: 4. Germline V CDR1 and CDR2: SSHAT, FNYEAQ (reference sequence). In DNA, the CDR3 is TGTGCCAGCAGCTTAGACAGGGGTTCGGATACGCAGTATTTT. It yields the protein CASSLDRGSDTQYF.

The chain links TRBV11-2 to TRBJ2-4; 10 bases align to TRBD2. The germline V gene has CDR1 SGHAT and CDR2 FQNNGV. The CDR3 contains 18 residues. Unmatched junction bases numbered 7, after V lost 2 bases and J lost 0 bases. The CDR3 sequence is CASSLSSGGQVAKNIQYF. In DNA form, the CDR3 reads TGTGCCAGCAGCTTAAGTAGCGGGGGGCAGGTAGCCAAAAACATTCAGTACTTC.

The V gene is TRBV6-2 or TRBV6-3, the J gene TRBJ2-7; TRBD1 matches 7 bases. The junction had 7 bases not matched to a gene; V was cut back by 0 bases and J by 2 bases. In germline, CDR1 is MNHEY, CDR2 SVGEGT. The CDR3 is 16 residues long. DNA of the CDR3: TGTGCCAGCAGTTACTCTCGACAGGGCGGACCCTACGAGCAGTACTTC. This gives the protein CASSYSRQGGPYEQYF.

The table lists this clonotype with a few counts. The chain recombines TRBV27 with TRBJ2-7; 7 bases are shared with TRBD1. Trimming removed 5 bases from V and 3 bases from J; junction bases left unmatched: 7. This CDR3 is 14 amino acids long. Germline V gives CDR1 MNHEY, CDR2 SMNVEV (reference sequence). The CDR3 is CASSKPDRFYEQYF. CDR3 nucleotides: TGTGCCAGCAGTAAACCGGACAGGTTCTACGAGCAGTACTTC.

The chain links TRBV24-1 to TRBJ2-1; D possibly matches TRBD1 or TRBD2 (6 bases each). The CDR3 has 19 amino acids. V lost 0 bases to trimming and J lost 5 bases, with 22 bases between them. The germline V gene has CDR1 KGHDR and CDR2 SFDVKD. The CDR3 sequence is CATSDLPRGGSGAHNEQFF. The CDR3 DNA follows: TGTGCCACCAGTGATTTGCCCCGAGGGGGTAGCGGAGCCCACAATGAGCAGTTCTTC.

This clonotype has a handful of counts. The V gene is TRBV29-1, the J gene TRBJ2-2; D is possibly TRBD1 (5 bases). V was cut by 6 bases and J by 2 bases, with 10 bases left in between. The V gene's germline CDR1 is SQVTM and CDR2 ANQGSEA. CDR3 length equals 13 residues. CDR3 sequence: CSVRQKNTGELFF. The CDR3 DNA reads TGCAGCGTCCGACAGAAAAACACCGGGGAGCTGTTTTTT.

The chain links TRBV5-1 to TRBJ2-5, with 8 bases fitting TRBD1. Looked up from germline, CDR1 is SGHRS and CDR2 is YFSETQ. The V segment lost 5 bases and the J segment 3 bases; nucleotides outside the gene matches: 3. The CDR3 is 13 amino acids. The CDR3 region is CASSRTGKETQYF. DNA for the CDR3: TGCGCCAGCAGTCGGACAGGGAAAGAGACCCAGTACTTC.

The chain uses TRBV20-1 and TRBJ1-1, with D maybe TRBD1 (6 bases). Germline CDR1 and CDR2: DFQATT and SNEGSKA (reference sequence). The CDR3 is 17 amino acids. Trimming took 5 bases from V and 3 from J, leaving 25 bases between them. CDR3 coding DNA: TGCAGTGCTCTCCGATACTTGACAGGTCTGGGTTACACTGAAGCTTTCTTT. It yields the protein CSALRYLTGLGYTEAFF.

In its sample, this clonotype was seen a few times. The chain recombines TRBV5-1 with TRBJ2-7, with TRBD2 matching 7 bases. After removal of 7 bases from V and 0 bases from J, the junction contained 10 bases not matched to a gene. Germline V gene sequence: CDR1 SGHRS, CDR2 YFSETQ. CDR3 length: 15 amino acids. CDR3 bases: TGCGCCAGCGGAGGACTAGGGAACGTCTCCTACGAGCAGTACTTC. Its protein is CASGGLGNVSYEQYF. Full variable domain (missing parts from reference TRBV5-1 and TRBJ2-7): KAGVTQTPRYLIKTRGQQVTLSCSPISGHRSVSWYQQTPGQGLQFLFEYFSETQRNKGNFPGRFSGRQFSNSRSEMNVSTLELGDSALYLCASGGLGNVSYEQYFGPGTRLTVT.

The chain couples TRBV12-3 or TRBV12-4 to TRBJ2-1; no firm D call. Trimming took off 10 bases at V and 6 bases at J, with 10 bases between the two ends. The CDR3 has 11 residues. The CDR3 loop reads CATEDGNEQFF. CDR3 DNA sequence: TGTGCCACGGAAGATGGCAATGAGCAGTTCTTC.